The clone carrying this T cell receptor (beta chain) was found many times. Its specificity is unknown. V shed 2 bases and J shed 5 bases, with 13 bases lying between them. The CDR3 covers 15 residues. Germline-derived CDR1 and CDR2 are SGHTA and FQGNSA. This entry comes from a study of blood T cells in healthy people across ages. Study results and limitations: Total diversity from one million sequenced T cells was likely underestimated. Per million T cells, the diversity of TCR beta decreased roughly linearly as age advanced. Long-lived and aged donors differed, with more naive CD4+ cells and higher diversity in the long-lived.

For the second PCR, which ran for about 7 to 11 cycles, a sample-barcoded 5' primer and a J-beta primer mix were used. Via MiXCR, TCRdb re-called the 5' RACE reads, giving one row per CDR3 protein. The sample lists approximately 810,000 distinct CDR3 sequences, 29% occurring once. Sequencing input: blood. This rearrangement joins TRBV7-2 to TRBJ2-1; no clear D. The source of this sequence is a woman of 80 years or more in good health. CDR3: CASSLLLLEDNEQFF. The CDR3 region has the DNA TGTGCCAGCAGCTTACTACTCCTCGAGGACAATGAGCAGTTCTTC.